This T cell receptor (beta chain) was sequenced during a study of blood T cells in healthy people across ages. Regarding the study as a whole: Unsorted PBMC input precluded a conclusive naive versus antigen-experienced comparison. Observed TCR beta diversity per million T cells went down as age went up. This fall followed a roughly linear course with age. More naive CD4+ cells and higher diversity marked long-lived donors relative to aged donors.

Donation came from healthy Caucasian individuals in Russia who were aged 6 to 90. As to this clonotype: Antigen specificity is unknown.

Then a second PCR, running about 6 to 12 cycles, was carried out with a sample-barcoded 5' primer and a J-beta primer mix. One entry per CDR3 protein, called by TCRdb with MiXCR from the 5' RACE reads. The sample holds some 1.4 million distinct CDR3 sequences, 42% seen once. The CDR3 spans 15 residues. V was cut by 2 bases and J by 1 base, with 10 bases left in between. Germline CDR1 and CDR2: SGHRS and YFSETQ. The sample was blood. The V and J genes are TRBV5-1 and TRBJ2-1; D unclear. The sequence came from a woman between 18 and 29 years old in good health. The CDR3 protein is CASSFVPQSYNEQFF. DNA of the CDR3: TGCGCCAGCAGCTTTGTCCCACAATCCTACAATGAGCAGTTCTTC.